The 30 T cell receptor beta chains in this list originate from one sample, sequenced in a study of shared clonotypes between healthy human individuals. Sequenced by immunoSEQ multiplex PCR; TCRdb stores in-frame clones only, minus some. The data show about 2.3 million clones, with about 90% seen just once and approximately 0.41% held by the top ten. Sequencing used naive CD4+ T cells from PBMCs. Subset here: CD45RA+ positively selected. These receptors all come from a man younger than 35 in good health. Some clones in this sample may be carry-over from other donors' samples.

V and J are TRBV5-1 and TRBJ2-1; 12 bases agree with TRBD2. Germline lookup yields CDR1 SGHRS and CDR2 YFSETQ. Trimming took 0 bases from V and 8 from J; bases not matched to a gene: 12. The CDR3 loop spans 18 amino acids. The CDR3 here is CASSLAPTTSGRRDEQFF. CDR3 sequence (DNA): TGCGCCAGCAGCTTGGCCCCAACTACTAGCGGGAGGAGGGATGAGCAGTTCTTC.

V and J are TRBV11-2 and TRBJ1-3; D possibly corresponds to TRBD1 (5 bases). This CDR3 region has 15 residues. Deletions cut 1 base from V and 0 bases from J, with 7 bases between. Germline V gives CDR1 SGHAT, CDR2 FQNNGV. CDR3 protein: CASSLVGVSGNTIYF. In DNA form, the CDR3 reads TGTGCCAGCAGCTTAGTGGGGGTCTCTGGAAACACCATATATTTT.

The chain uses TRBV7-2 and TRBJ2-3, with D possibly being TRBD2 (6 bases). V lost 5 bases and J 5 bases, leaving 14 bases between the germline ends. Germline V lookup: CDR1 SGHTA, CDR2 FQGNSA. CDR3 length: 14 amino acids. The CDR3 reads CASSNRDFRDTQYF. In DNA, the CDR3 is TGTGCCAGCAGCAATCGGGACTTTCGAGATACGCAGTATTTT.

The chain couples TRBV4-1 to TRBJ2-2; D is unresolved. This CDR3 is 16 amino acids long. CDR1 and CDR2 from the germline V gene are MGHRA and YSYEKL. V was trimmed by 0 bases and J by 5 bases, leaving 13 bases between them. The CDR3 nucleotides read TGCGCCAGCAGCCAAGACCCAGGCGGAAAAACCGGGGAGCTGTTTTTT. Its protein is CASSQDPGGKTGELFF.

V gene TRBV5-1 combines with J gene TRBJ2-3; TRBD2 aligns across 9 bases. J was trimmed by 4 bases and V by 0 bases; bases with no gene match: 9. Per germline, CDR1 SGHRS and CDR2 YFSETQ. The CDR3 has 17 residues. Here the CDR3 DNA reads TGCGCCAGCAGCTTGGCCCCAGCGGGAGGTAGGGCAGATACGCAGTATTTT. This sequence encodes CASSLAPAGGRADTQYF.

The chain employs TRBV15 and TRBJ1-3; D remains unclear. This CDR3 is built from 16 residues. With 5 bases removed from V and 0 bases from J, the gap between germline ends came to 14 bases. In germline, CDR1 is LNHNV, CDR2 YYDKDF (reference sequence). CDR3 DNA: TGTGCCACCAGCTCCCCAGGTTCGGGCTCTGGAAACACCATATATTTT. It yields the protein CATSSPGSGSGNTIYF. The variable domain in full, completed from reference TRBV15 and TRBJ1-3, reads DAMVIQNPRYQVTQFGKPVTLSCSQTLNHNVMYWYQQKSSQAPKLLFHYYDKDFNNEADTPDNFQSRRPNTSFCFLDIRSPGLGDTAMYLCATSSPGSGSGNTIYFGEGSWLTVV.

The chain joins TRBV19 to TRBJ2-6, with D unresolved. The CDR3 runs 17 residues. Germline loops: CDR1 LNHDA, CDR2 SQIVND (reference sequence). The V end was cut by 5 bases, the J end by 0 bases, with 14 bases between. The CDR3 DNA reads TGTGCCAGTAGTTCCAGGAATATGTTCTCTGGGGCCAACGTCCTGACTTTC. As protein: CASSSRNMFSGANVLTF.

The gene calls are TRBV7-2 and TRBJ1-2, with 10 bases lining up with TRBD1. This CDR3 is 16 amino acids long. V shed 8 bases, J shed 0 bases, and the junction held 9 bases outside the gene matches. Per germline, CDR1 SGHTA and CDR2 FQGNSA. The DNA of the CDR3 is TGTGCCAGCTCGCGGGACAGGGGCCGAGCTAACTATGGCTACACCTTC. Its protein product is CASSRDRGRANYGYTF. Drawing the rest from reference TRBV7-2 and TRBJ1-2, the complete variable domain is GAGVSQSPSNKVTEKGKDVELRCDPISGHTALYWYRQSLGQGLEFLIYFQGNSAPDKSGLPSDRFSAERTGGSVSTLTIQRTQQEDSAVYLCASSRDRGRANYGYTFGSGTRLTVV.

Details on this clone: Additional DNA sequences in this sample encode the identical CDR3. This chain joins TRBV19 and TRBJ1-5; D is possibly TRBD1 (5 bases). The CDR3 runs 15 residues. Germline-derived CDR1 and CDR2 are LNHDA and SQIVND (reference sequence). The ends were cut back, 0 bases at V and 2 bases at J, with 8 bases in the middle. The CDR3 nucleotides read TGTGCCAGTAGTATAGAGGGGACGGGCAATCAGCCCCAGCATTTT. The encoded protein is CASSIEGTGNQPQHF.

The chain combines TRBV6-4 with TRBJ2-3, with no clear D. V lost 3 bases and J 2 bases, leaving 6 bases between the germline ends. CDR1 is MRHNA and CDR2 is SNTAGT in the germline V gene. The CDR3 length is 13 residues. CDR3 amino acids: CASSEGSTDTQYF. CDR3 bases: TGTGCCAGCAGTGAGGGATCCACAGATACGCAGTATTTT.

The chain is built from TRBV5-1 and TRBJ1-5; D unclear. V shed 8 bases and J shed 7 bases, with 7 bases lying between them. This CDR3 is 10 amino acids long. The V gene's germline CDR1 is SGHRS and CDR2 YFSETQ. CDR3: CASRGQPQHF. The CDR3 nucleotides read TGCGCCAGTCGGGGACAGCCCCAGCATTTT.

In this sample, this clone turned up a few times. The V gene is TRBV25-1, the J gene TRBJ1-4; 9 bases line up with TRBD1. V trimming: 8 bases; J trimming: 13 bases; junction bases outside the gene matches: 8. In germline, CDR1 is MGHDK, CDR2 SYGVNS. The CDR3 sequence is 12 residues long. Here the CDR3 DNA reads TGTGCCAGCTCACAGGGGGCGCAGAGACTGTTTTTT. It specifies CASSQGAQRLFF.

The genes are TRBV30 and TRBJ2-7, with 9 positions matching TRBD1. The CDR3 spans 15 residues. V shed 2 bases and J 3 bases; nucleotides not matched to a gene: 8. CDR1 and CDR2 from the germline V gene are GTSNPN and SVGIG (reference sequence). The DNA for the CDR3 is TGTGCCTGGAGTTATGGGACAGGGAGTTTCTACGAGCAGTACTTC. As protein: CAWSYGTGSFYEQYF.

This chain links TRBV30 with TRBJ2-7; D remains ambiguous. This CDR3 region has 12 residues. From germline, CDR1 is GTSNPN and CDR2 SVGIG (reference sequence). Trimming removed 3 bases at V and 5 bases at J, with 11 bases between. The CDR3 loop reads CAWSARRNEQYF. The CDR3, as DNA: TGTGCCTGGAGCGCCAGACGGAACGAGCAGTACTTC.

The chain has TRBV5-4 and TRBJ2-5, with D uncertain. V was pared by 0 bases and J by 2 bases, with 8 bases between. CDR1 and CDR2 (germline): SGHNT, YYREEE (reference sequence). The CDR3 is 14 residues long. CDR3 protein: CASSLALVQETQYF. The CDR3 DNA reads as TGTGCCAGCAGCTTGGCTCTAGTACAAGAGACCCAGTACTTC.

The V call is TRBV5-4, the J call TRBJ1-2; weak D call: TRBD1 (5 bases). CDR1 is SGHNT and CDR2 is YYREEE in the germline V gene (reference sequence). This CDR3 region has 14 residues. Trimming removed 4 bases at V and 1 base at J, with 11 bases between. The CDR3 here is CASSPQQGNYGYTF. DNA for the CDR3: TGTGCCAGCAGCCCCCAGCAGGGTAACTATGGCTACACCTTC.

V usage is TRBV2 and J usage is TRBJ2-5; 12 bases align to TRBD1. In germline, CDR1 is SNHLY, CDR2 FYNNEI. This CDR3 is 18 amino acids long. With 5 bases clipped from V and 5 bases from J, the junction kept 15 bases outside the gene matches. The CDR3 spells CASSSDPGQGAVWETQYF. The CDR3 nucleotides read TGTGCCAGCAGTTCGGACCCGGGACAGGGGGCGGTTTGGGAGACCCAGTACTTC.

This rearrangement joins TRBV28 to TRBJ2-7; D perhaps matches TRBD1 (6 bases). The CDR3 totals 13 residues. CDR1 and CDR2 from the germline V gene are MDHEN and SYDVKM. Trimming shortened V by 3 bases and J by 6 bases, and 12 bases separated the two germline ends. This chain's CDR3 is CASSLPTGIEQYF. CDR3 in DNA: TGTGCCAGCAGTTTGCCAACAGGGATCGAGCAGTACTTC.

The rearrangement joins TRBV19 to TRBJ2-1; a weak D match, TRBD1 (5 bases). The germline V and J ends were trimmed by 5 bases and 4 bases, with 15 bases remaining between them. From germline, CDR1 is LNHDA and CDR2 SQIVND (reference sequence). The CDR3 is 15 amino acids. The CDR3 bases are TGTGCCAGTAGTCCTATAGCAGGGCCTTACAATGAGCAGTTCTTC. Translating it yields CASSPIAGPYNEQFF.

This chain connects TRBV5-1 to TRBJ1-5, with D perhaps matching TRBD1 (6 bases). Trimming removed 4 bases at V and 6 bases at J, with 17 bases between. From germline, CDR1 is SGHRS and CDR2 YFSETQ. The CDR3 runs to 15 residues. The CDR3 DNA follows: TGCGCCAGCAGCGCGGGGGCGGGAGGGGGTCAGCCCCAGCATTTT. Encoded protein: CASSAGAGGGQPQHF.

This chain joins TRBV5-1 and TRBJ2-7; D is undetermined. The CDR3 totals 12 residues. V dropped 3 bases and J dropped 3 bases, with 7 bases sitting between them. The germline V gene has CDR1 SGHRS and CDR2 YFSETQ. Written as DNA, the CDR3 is TGCGCCAGCAGCTCACAGATCTACGAGCAGTACTTC. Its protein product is CASSSQIYEQYF.

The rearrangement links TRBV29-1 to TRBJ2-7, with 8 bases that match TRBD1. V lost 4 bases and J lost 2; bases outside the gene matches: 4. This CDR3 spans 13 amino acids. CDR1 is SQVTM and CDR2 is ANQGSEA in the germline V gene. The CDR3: CSVVGRGPYEQYF. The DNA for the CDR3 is TGCAGCGTTGTGGGCAGGGGGCCCTACGAGCAGTACTTC.

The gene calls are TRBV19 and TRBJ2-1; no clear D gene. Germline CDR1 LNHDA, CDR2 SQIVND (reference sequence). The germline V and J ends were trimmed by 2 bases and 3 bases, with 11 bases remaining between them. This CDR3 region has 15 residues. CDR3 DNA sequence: TGTGCCAGTAGTATATATTGGACCGACTACAATGAGCAGTTCTTC. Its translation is CASSIYWTDYNEQFF.

The CDR3 nucleotides read TGTGCCAGCAGCTACAGACAGGTCCAAGAGACCCAGTACTTC. Protein: CASSYRQVQETQYF. This sequence joins TRBV7-9 and TRBJ2-5, with D possibly being TRBD1 (6 bases). The CDR3 spans 14 residues. CDR1 is SEHNR and CDR2 is FQNEAQ in the germline V gene (reference sequence). V was trimmed by 4 bases and J by 1 base, leaving 10 bases between them.

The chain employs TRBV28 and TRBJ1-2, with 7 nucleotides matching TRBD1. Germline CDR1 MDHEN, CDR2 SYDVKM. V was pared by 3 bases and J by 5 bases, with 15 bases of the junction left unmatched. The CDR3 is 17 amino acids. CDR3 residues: CASSLGGDGTEVYGYTF. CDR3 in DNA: TGTGCCAGCAGTTTGGGTGGTGACGGGACAGAGGTGTATGGCTACACCTTC.

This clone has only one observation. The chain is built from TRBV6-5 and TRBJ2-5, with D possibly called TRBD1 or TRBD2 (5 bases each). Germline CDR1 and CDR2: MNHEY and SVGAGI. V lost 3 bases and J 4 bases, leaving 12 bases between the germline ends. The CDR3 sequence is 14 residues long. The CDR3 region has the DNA TGTGCCAGCAGTTATGAGGGGCTGCCAGAGACCCAGTACTTC. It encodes CASSYEGLPETQYF.

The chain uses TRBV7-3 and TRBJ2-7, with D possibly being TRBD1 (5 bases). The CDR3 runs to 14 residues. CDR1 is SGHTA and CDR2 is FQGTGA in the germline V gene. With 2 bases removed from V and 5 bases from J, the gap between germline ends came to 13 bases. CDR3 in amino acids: CASSLWAGMDEQYF. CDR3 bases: TGTGCCAGCAGCTTATGGGCAGGGATGGACGAGCAGTACTTC.

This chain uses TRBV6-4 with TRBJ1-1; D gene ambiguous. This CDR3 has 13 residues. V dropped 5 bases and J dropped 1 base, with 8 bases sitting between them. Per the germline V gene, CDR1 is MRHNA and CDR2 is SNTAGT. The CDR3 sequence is CASSTNRNTEAFF. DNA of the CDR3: TGTGCCAGCAGTACTAACCGGAACACTGAAGCTTTCTTT.

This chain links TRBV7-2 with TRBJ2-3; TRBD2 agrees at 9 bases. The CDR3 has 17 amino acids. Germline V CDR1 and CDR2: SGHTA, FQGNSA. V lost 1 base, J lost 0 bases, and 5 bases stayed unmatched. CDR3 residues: CASSLDGSGGSTDTQYF. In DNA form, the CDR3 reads TGTGCCAGCAGCTTAGATGGTAGCGGGGGAAGCACAGATACGCAGTATTTT. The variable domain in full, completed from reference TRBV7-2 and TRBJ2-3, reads GAGVSQSPSNKVTEKGKDVELRCDPISGHTALYWYRQSLGQGLEFLIYFQGNSAPDKSGLPSDRFSAERTGGSVSTLTIQRTQQEDSAVYLCASSLDGSGGSTDTQYFGPGTRLTVL.

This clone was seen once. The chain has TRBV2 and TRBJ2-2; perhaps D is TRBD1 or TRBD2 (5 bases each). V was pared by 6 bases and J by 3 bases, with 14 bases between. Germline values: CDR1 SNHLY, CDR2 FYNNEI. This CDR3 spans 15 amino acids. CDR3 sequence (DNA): TGTGCCAGCAGCGCTCGTGAGGGACACACCGGGGAGCTGTTTTTT. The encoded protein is CASSAREGHTGELFF. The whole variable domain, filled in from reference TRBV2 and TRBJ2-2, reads EPEVTQTPSHQVTQMGQEVILRCVPISNHLYFYWYRQILGQKVEFLVSFYNNEISEKSEIFDDQFSVERPDGSNFTLKIRSTKLEDSAMYFCASSAREGHTGELFFGEGSRLTVL.